Presented here are 12 T cell receptor beta chains from one specimen sequenced in a study of blood T cell repertoires in COVID-19. The method was immunoSEQ multiplex PCR; TCRdb's version includes in-frame clones alone and lacks a portion of them. The sample shows around 300,000 clones, around 90% of them seen only once. The sample consisted of PBMCs or T cells enriched from blood (not recorded which). These receptors were taken from a woman younger than 35 with acute COVID-19.

The CDR3 DNA follows: TGCGCCAGCAGCTTGCAGTTGGCCTCCTACAATGAGCAGTTCTTC. The encoded protein is CASSLQLASYNEQFF. The chain carries TRBV5-1 and TRBJ2-1; D remains ambiguous. Germline CDR1 is SGHRS and CDR2 is YFSETQ. V was clipped by 1 base and J by 0 bases, with 8 bases between them. The CDR3 totals 15 residues.

The chain uses TRBV11-2 and TRBJ2-2; 8 bases align to TRBD1. V shed 1 base and J 6 bases; nucleotides not matched to a gene: 16. The CDR3 sequence is 19 residues long. The germline V gene has CDR1 SGHAT and CDR2 FQNNGV. CDR3 region: CASSLGGQGGIDFSGELFF. The CDR3 DNA follows: TGTGCCAGCAGCTTAGGTGGACAGGGCGGTATTGATTTTTCCGGGGAGCTGTTTTTT.

V is TRBV29-1 and J is TRBJ2-7, with D possibly being TRBD2 (6 bases). V lost 5 bases and J 4 bases, leaving 15 bases between the germline ends. Germline CDR1 SQVTM, CDR2 ANQGSEA. The CDR3 has 13 residues. The CDR3 spells CSVLSSGPYEQYF. CDR3 coding DNA: TGCAGCGTTTTGAGTAGCGGCCCATACGAGCAGTACTTC.

The chain joins TRBV27 to TRBJ1-5, with 9 bases that match TRBD1. CDR3 length equals 14 residues. Germline CDR1 and CDR2: MNHEY and SMNVEV (reference sequence). Trimming removed 6 bases from V and 2 bases from J; junction bases left unmatched: 2. The CDR3 DNA reads TGTGCCAGCAGAGACAGGGGGGGCAATCAGCCCCAGCATTTT. This gives the protein CASRDRGGNQPQHF.

The chain joins TRBV7-3 to TRBJ2-1; 10 nucleotides line up with TRBD2. CDR3 length equals 16 residues. Germline V gene sequence: CDR1 SGHTA, CDR2 FQGTGA. After removal of 5 bases from V and 2 bases from J, the junction contained 6 bases not matched to a gene. As DNA, the CDR3 is TGTGCCAGCAGCGAGACGACTAGCGGGCCCTACAATGAGCAGTTCTTC. This translates into CASSETTSGPYNEQFF.

This sequence joins TRBV7-9 and TRBJ1-2; D might be TRBD1 (6 bases). The V gene's germline CDR1 is SEHNR and CDR2 FQNEAQ (reference sequence). Trimming cost V 7 bases and J 8 bases, with 23 bases left between them. The CDR3 is 15 residues long. The CDR3 DNA sequence: TGTGCCAGCACCCAGCCTGGGGACACAGCCAACGGCTACACCTTC. Its protein product is CASTQPGDTANGYTF.

The V call is TRBV19, the J call TRBJ2-5; 7 bases are a match to TRBD2. Germline-derived CDR1 and CDR2 are LNHDA and SQIVND (reference sequence). This CDR3 has 14 residues. Trimming removed 1 base from V and 5 bases from J; junction bases left unmatched: 4. CDR3 residues: CASSIVEGGETQYF. The CDR3 coding sequence is TGTGCCAGTAGTATAGTAGAGGGAGGGGAGACCCAGTACTTC.

V gene TRBV28 combines with J gene TRBJ2-7; 7 bases agree with TRBD2. J lost 3 bases, V lost 6 bases, and 5 bases had no gene match. CDR3 length equals 13 residues. Looked up from germline, CDR1 is MDHEN and CDR2 is SYDVKM. The CDR3 protein is CASSSSGGYEQYF. CDR3 nucleotides: TGTGCCAGCAGCTCTAGCGGAGGCTACGAGCAGTACTTC.

CDR3 region: CASSLRDSVSYEQYF. The CDR3 DNA sequence: TGTGCCAGCAGCTTACGCGACAGTGTTTCCTACGAGCAGTACTTC. The chain employs TRBV11-2 and TRBJ2-7; D perhaps matches TRBD1 (5 bases). V shed 2 bases and J shed 1 base, with 12 bases lying between them. Germline lookup yields CDR1 SGHAT and CDR2 FQNNGV. The CDR3 covers 15 residues.

The rearrangement uses TRBV29-1 and TRBJ1-5; 7 bases agree with TRBD1. The V segment lost 6 bases and the J segment 3 bases; nucleotides outside the gene matches: 2. Germline V gives CDR1 SQVTM, CDR2 ANQGSEA. This CDR3 is 12 amino acids long. The CDR3 loop reads CSVGQVNQPQHF. The CDR3 bases are TGCAGCGTAGGACAGGTCAATCAGCCCCAGCATTTT.

This clone has just a few counts. The rearrangement links TRBV18 to TRBJ1-3, with 7 nucleotides matching TRBD1. The CDR3 totals 16 residues. V shed 2 bases, J shed 0 bases, and the junction held 4 bases outside the gene matches. In germline, CDR1 is KGHSH, CDR2 LQKENI. Here the CDR3 reads CASSPGRDSSGNTIYF. CDR3 DNA sequence: TGTGCCAGCTCACCAGGTCGGGACAGCTCTGGAAACACCATATATTTT. Complete variable domain (other parts from reference TRBV18 and TRBJ1-3): NAGVMQNPRHLVRRRGQEARLRCSPMKGHSHVYWYRQLPEEGLKFMVYLQKENIIDESGMPKERFSAEFPKEGPSILRIQQVVRGDSAAYFCASSPGRDSSGNTIYFGEGSWLTVV.

The chain couples TRBV7-3 to TRBJ2-2; D may be TRBD1 (7 bases). The length of the CDR3 is 16 residues. The germline V gene has CDR1 SGHTA and CDR2 FQGTGA. V was clipped by 6 bases and J by 9 bases, with 23 bases between them. The CDR3 is CASSQGGLLSERELFF. The CDR3 nucleotides read TGTGCCAGCAGTCAGGGGGGACTCCTCTCCGAGCGGGAGCTGTTTTTT. Combining the CDR3 with reference TRBV7-3 and TRBJ2-2 gives the whole variable domain GAGVSQTPSNKVTEKGKYVELRCDPISGHTALYWYRQSLGQGPEFLIYFQGTGAADDSGLPNDRFFAVRPEGSVSTLKIQRTERGDSAVYLCASSQGGLLSERELFFGEGSRLTVL.